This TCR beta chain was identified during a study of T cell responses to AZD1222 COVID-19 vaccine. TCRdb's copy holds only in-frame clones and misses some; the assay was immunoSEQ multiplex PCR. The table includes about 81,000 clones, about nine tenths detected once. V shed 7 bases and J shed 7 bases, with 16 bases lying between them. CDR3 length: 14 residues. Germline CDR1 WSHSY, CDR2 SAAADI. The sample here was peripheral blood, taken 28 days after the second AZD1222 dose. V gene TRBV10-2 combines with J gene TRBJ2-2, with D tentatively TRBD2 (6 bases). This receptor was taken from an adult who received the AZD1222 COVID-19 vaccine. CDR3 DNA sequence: TGCGCCAGCACCTCCCGGGAGCCCGTCGGGGAGCTGTTTTTT. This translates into CASTSREPVGELFF.